These T cell receptor beta chains were read from a single sample in a study of T cell changes during pregnancy in multiple sclerosis. The table came from immunoSEQ multiplex PCR; TCRdb's copy has only in-frame clones and leaves some out. The data contain tens of thousands of clones, over 85% of them singletons. The sequencing here drew on CD4+ T cells from peripheral blood mononuclear cells, taken in the first trimester of pregnancy. All receptors come from a female donor with multiple sclerosis, enrolled in a pregnancy study. The CDR3 runs from the conserved cysteine through the conserved F or W. The D gene is left open where the match is weak. Not every row has a clone size; where given, it reads once, few, many or a size class.

J: TRBJ1-6
size: NA
V: TRBV6-1
D: TRBD1
CDR3: CASSDRQGNSPLHF
DNA: TGTGCCAGCAGTGACCGACAGGGAAACTCACCCCTCCACTTT

J: TRBJ2-3
size: NA
V: TRBV7-8
D: TRBD2
CDR3: CASSLASGGNTDTQYF
DNA: TGTGCCAGCAGCTTAGCTAGCGGGGGGAACACAGATACGCAGTATTTT

J: TRBJ2-7
size: NA
V: TRBV11-3
D: TRBD1
CDR3: CASSLGTGASEQYF
DNA: TGTGCCAGCAGCTTAGGGACAGGGGCCTCCGAGCAGTACTTC

J: TRBJ1-1
size: once
V: TRBV5-1
D: TRBD1
CDR3: CASRAGGTVNTEAFF
DNA: TGCGCCAGCAGGGCGGGGGGGACAGTGAACACTGAAGCTTTCTTT

J: TRBJ1-6
size: NA
V: TRBV27
D: NA
CDR3: CASSPQIWPLHF
DNA: TGTGCCAGCAGTCCCCAGATTTGGCCCCTCCACTTT

J: TRBJ1-2
size: NA
V: TRBV5-6
D: NA
CDR3: CASSYGLSNYGYTF
DNA: TGTGCCAGCAGCTATGGGCTCTCAAACTATGGCTACACCTTC

J: TRBJ2-7
size: NA
V: TRBV7-9
D: TRBD1
CDR3: CASSLVQTGAGYEQYF
DNA: TGTGCCAGCAGCTTAGTACAGACAGGGGCGGGCTACGAGCAGTACTTC

J: TRBJ1-1
size: NA
V: TRBV7-9
D: NA
CDR3: CASSLGRAMNTEAFF
DNA: TGTGCCAGCAGCTTAGGCAGGGCTATGAACACTGAAGCTTTCTTT

J: TRBJ2-1
size: NA
V: TRBV5-8
D: NA
CDR3: CASSFGAGAYNEQFF
DNA: TGTGCCAGCAGCTTCGGCGCGGGGGCGTACAATGAGCAGTTCTTC

J: TRBJ1-5
size: NA
V: TRBV6-1
D: TRBD1
CDR3: CASSNRGSNQPQHF
DNA: TGTGCCAGCAGCAACAGGGGGAGCAATCAGCCCCAGCATTTT

J: TRBJ2-7
size: NA
V: TRBV27
D: TRBD2
CDR3: CASSSPGRGAYEQYF
DNA: TGTGCCAGCAGTTCCCCGGGGCGGGGGGCCTACGAGCAGTACTTC

J: TRBJ2-7
size: NA
V: TRBV5-1
D: TRBD1
CDR3: CASGLDRAEQYF
DNA: TGCGCCAGCGGGTTGGACAGGGCCGAGCAGTACTTC

J: TRBJ2-5
size: NA
V: TRBV6-1
D: NA
CDR3: CASSERQDGKTQYF
DNA: TGTGCCAGCAGTGAGCGACAGGACGGGAAGACCCAGTACTTC

J: TRBJ2-7
size: once
V: TRBV6-5
D: TRBD1
CDR3: CASRPRDRVGEQYF
DNA: TGTGCCAGCAGACCCCGTGACAGGGTAGGCGAGCAGTACTTC

J: TRBJ1-2
size: NA
V: TRBV7-3
D: TRBD1
CDR3: CASSSDRLEGYTF
DNA: TGTGCCAGCAGCTCGGACAGGCTGGAAGGCTACACCTTC

J: TRBJ1-2
size: NA
V: TRBV19
D: NA
CDR3: CASTPGGDANYGYTF
DNA: TGTGCCAGTACTCCGGGGGGGGACGCTAACTATGGCTACACCTTC

J: TRBJ2-7
size: NA
V: TRBV6-5
D: TRBD2
CDR3: CASSYQTSGGFEQYF
DNA: TGTGCCAGCAGTTACCAAACTAGCGGGGGGTTCGAGCAGTACTTC

J: TRBJ1-1
size: NA
V: TRBV11-2
D: NA
CDR3: CASSLDRSRVAFF
DNA: TGTGCCAGCAGCTTAGATAGATCCAGGGTGGCTTTCTTT

J: TRBJ2-1
size: NA
V: TRBV19
D: NA
CDR3: CASSASRDIVRNNEQFF
DNA: TGTGCCAGTAGTGCGTCCCGGGACATAGTAAGAAACAATGAGCAGTTCTTC

J: TRBJ2-2
size: NA
V: TRBV5-6
D: NA
CDR3: CASSLAGANTGELFF
DNA: TGTGCCAGCAGCTTGGCGGGGGCGAACACCGGGGAGCTGTTTTTT

J: TRBJ1-1
size: NA
V: TRBV4-1
D: TRBD1
CDR3: CASSPGTANTEAFF
DNA: TGCGCCAGCAGCCCCGGGACAGCGAACACTGAAGCTTTCTTT

J: TRBJ1-1
size: NA
V: TRBV29-1
D: TRBD1
CDR3: CSHRGLETNTEAFF
DNA: TGCAGCCACAGGGGGCTAGAAACGAACACTGAAGCTTTCTTT

J: TRBJ2-1
size: once
V: TRBV7-9
D: NA
CDR3: CASSLAGPSTGEQFF
DNA: TGTGCCAGCAGCTTAGCGGGGCCATCCACGGGTGAGCAGTTCTTC

J: TRBJ2-2
size: NA
V: TRBV7-3
D: NA
CDR3: CASSLRGSSNTGELFF
DNA: TGTGCCAGCAGCTTAAGAGGGAGCTCGAACACCGGGGAGCTGTTTTTT

J: TRBJ2-1
size: NA
V: TRBV19
D: NA
CDR3: CASSIGDPGLQFF
DNA: TGTGCCAGTAGTATAGGCGATCCGGGATTGCAGTTCTTC

J: TRBJ2-5
size: NA
V: TRBV7-9
D: NA
CDR3: CASSHGGQGPRETQYF
DNA: TGTGCCAGCAGCCACGGGGGGCAGGGGCCGAGGGAGACCCAGTACTTC

J: TRBJ1-6
size: NA
V: TRBV7-9
D: TRBD1
CDR3: CASSQGQVYNSPLHF
DNA: TGTGCCAGCAGCCAAGGACAGGTCTATAATTCACCCCTCCACTTT

J: TRBJ2-7
size: NA
V: TRBV2
D: TRBD1
CDR3: CASRRQGSSYEQYF
DNA: TGTGCCAGCAGGAGACAGGGGTCATCCTACGAGCAGTACTTC

J: TRBJ2-1
size: NA
V: TRBV11-2
D: TRBD2
CDR3: CASRIAGGSNNEQFF
DNA: TGTGCCAGCAGAATAGCGGGGGGTTCTAACAATGAGCAGTTCTTC

J: TRBJ1-2
size: NA
V: TRBV19
D: NA
CDR3: CASSSSGAFNYGYTF
DNA: TGTGCCAGTAGCTCCAGTGGGGCTTTCAACTATGGCTACACCTTC

J: TRBJ1-5
size: NA
V: TRBV7-9
D: TRBD1
CDR3: CASSSPGQNQPQHF
DNA: TGTGCCAGCAGCTCCCCGGGACAGAATCAGCCCCAGCATTTT

J: TRBJ2-5
size: NA
V: TRBV7-9
D: TRBD2
CDR3: CASSLSGGLAGRKGETQYF
DNA: TGTGCCAGCAGCTTAAGCGGTGGACTAGCGGGGCGAAAGGGTGAGACCCAGTACTTC

J: TRBJ1-6
size: NA
V: TRBV7-9
D: TRBD1
CDR3: CASSSQGDSPLHF
DNA: TGTGCCAGCAGCTCCCAGGGGGATTCACCCCTCCACTTT

J: TRBJ2-2
size: NA
V: TRBV7-8
D: NA
CDR3: CASSLVAGVAGELFF
DNA: TGTGCCAGCAGCTTAGTCGCAGGGGTGGCCGGGGAGCTGTTTTTT

J: TRBJ2-3
size: NA
V: TRBV29-1
D: TRBD1
CDR3: CSVNGQGVADTQYF
DNA: TGCAGCGTTAATGGACAGGGGGTGGCAGATACGCAGTATTTT